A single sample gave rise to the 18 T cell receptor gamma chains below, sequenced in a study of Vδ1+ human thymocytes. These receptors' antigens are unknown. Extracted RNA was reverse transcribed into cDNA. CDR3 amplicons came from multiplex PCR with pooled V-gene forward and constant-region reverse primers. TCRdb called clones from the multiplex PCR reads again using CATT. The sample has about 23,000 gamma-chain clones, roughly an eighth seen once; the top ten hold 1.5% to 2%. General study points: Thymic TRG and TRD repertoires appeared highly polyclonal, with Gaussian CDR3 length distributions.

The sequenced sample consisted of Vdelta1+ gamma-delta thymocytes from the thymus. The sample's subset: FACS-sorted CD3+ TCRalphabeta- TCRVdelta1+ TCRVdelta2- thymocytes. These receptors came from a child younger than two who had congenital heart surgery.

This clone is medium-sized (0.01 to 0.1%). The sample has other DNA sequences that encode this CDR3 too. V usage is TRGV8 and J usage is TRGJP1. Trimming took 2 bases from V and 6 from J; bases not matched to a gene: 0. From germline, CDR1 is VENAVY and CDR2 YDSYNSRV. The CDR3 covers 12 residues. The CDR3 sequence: CATWDTGWFKIF. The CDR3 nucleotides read TGTGCCACCTGGGATACTGGTTGGTTCAAGATATTT.

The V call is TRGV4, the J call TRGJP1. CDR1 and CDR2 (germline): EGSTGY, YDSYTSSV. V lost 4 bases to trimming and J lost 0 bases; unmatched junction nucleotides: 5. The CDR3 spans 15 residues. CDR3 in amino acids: CATWETYTTGWFKIF. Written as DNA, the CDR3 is TGTGCCACCTGGGAGACTTATACCACTGGTTGGTTCAAGATATTT.

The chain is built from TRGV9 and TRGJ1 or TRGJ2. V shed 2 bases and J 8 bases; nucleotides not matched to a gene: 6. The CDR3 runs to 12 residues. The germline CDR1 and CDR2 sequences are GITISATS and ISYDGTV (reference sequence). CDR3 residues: CALWEDRDKKLF. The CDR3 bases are TGTGCCTTGTGGGAGGACCGTGATAAGAAACTCTTT.

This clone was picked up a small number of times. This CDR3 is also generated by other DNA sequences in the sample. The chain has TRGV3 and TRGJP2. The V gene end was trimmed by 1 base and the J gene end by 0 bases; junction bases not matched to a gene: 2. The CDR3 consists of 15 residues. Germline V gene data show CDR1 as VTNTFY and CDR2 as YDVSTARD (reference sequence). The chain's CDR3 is CATWDSHSSDWIKTF. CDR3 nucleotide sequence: TGTGCCACCTGGGACAGCCATAGTAGTGATTGGATCAAGACGTTT.

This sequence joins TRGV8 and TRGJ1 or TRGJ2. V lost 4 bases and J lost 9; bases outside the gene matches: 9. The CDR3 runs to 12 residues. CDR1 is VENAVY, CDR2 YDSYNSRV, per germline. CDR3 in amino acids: CATWDKTIKKLF. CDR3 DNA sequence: TGTGCCACCTGGGACAAAACGATTAAGAAACTCTTT.

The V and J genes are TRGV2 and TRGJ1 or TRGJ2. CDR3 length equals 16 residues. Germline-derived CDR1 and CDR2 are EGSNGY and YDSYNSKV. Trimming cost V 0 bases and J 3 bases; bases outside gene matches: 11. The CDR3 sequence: CATWDGRPSTYYKKLF. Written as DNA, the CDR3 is TGTGCCACCTGGGACGGGAGACCAAGCACTTATTATAAGAAACTCTTT.

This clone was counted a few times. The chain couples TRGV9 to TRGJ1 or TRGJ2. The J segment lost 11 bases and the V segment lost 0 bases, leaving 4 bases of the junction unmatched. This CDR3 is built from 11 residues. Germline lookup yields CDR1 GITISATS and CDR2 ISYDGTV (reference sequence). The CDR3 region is CALWEVPEKLF. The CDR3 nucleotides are TGTGCCTTGTGGGAGGTGCCTGAGAAACTCTTT.

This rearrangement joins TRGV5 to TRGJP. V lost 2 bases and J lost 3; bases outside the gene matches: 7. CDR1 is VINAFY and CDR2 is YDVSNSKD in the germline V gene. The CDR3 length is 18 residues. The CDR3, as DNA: TGTGCCACCTGGGACAAACGCCAGCAAGAGTTGGGCAAAAAAATCAAGGTATTT. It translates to CATWDKRQQELGKKIKVF.

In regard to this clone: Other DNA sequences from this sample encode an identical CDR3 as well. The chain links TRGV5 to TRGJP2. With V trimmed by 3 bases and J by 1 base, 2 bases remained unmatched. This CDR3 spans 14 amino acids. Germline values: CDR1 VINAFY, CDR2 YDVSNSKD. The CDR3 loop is CATWDASSDWIKTF. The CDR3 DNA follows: TGTGCCACCTGGGACGCTAGTAGTGATTGGATCAAGACGTTT.

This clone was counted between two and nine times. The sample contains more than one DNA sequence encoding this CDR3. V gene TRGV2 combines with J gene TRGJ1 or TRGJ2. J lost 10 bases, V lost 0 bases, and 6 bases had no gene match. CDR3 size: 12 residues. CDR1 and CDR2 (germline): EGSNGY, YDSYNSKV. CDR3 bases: TGTGCCACCTGGGACGGGCTAGGGAAGAAACTCTTT. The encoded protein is CATWDGLGKKLF.

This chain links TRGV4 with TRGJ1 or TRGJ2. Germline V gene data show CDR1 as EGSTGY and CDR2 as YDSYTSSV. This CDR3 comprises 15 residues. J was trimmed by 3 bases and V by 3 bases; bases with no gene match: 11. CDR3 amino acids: CATWDKAGPYYKKLF. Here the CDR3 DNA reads TGTGCCACCTGGGATAAGGCCGGGCCTTATTATAAGAAACTCTTT.

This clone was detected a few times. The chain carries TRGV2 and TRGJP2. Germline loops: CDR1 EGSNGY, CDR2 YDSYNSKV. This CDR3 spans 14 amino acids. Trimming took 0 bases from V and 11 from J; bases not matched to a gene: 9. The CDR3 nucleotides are TGTGCCACCTGGGACGGGCGGGGCGGGTGGATCAAGACGTTT. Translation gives CATWDGRGGWIKTF.

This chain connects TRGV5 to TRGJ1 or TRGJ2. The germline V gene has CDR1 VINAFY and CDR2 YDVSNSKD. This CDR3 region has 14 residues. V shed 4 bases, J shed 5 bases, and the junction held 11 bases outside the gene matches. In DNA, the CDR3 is TGTGCCACCTGGGATGATCCCTTAAATTATAAGAAACTCTTT. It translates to CATWDDPLNYKKLF.

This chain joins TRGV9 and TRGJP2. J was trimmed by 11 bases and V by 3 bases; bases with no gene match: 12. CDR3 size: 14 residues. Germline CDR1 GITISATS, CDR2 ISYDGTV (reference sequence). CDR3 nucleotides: TGTGCCTTGTGGGAGATGCTGGGTGGCTGGATCAAGACGTTT. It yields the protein CALWEMLGGWIKTF.

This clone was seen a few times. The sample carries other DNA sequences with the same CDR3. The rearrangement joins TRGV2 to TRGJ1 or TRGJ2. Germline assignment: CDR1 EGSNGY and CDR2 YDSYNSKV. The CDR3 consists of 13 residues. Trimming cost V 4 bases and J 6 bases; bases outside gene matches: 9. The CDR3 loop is CATWDGQGYKKLF. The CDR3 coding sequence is TGTGCCACCTGGGATGGGCAAGGTTATAAGAAACTCTTT.

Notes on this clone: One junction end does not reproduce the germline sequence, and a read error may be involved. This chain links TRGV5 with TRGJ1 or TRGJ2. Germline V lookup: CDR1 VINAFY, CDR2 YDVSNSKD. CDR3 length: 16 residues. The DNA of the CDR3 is TGTGCCACCTGGGACAGGCACTACAATAATTATTATAAGAAACTCTTC. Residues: CATWDRHYNNYYKKLF.

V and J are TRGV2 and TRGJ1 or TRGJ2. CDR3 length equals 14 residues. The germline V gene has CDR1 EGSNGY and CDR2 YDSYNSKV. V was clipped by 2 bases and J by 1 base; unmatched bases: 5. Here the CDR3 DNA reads TGTGCCACCTGGGACGCGAAAAATTATTATAAGAAACTCTTT. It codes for CATWDAKNYYKKLF.

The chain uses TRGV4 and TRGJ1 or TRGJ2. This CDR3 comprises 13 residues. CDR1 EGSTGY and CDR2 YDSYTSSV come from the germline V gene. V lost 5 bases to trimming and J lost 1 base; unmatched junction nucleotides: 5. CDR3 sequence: CATWVHNYYKKLF. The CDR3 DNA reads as TGTGCCACCTGGGTTCATAATTATTATAAGAAACTCTTT.